The text below deals with one T cell receptor beta chain. Its antigen is currently unknown. Germline V gene lookup returns CDR1 MGHRA and CDR2 YSYEKL. The CDR3 is 16 amino acids. After removal of 3 bases from V and 5 bases from J, the junction contained 10 bases not matched to a gene. These data are taken from a study of Tregs in tolerant kidney transplant recipients. Sequencing was performed with immunoSEQ multiplex PCR; in TCRdb, only in-frame clones are kept and a portion is missing. Seen here are some 66,000 clones, 80% to 95% observed once, and the top ten hold approximately 11%. Study conclusions and caveats: Validation in larger populations is needed because few patients were studied.

The sample was CD8+ T cells from blood, taken before the transplant. This chain connects TRBV4-1 to TRBJ1-5; 7 bases align to TRBD1. The sequence was obtained from a human donor who received a combined kidney and bone marrow transplant. The CDR3 DNA is TGCGCCAGCAGCCACCGGGACAGTATCGAGGATCAGCCCCAGCATTTT. Translated: CASSHRDSIEDQPQHF.